This TCR beta chain is from a study of T cell changes during pregnancy in multiple sclerosis. Repertoires were generated with immunoSEQ multiplex PCR, while TCRdb's copy carries only in-frame clones and drops some. The data show about 68,000 clones, 91% seen once. J gave up 3 bases and V 4 bases, and 5 bases lay outside the gene matches. Germline V gene sequence: CDR1 MNHEY, CDR2 SVGAGI. The CDR3 runs to 15 residues. The chain is built from TRBV6-5 and TRBJ2-7; 11 nucleotides line up with TRBD1. Sequenced material: peripheral blood, taken in the second trimester of pregnancy. This receptor was taken from a female donor with multiple sclerosis, enrolled in a pregnancy study. The CDR3 region has the DNA TGTGCCAGCAGTTTCTCGGGGACAGGGGGCTACGAGCAGTACTTC. It is translated as CASSFSGTGGYEQYF.